This T cell receptor (beta chain) was sequenced for a study of blood T cell repertoires in COVID-19 (dated by TCRdb to 2020 to 2021). In the study overall: Samples from collaborators originated in the United States, Italy and Spain and spanned both the acute and convalescent phases of COVID-19. The repertoires were released in a freely available public database meant as a resource for research on the immune response to SARS-CoV-2. Deeply sampled blood TCRbeta repertoires from subjects exposed to, actively infected with, or recovered from COVID-19 were included in the dataset. Samples were obtained from the ongoing ImmuneRACE study (first 160 participants) and from 950 to 1,500 subjects provided by 6 global collaborators. The material from the prospective study consisted of cDNA or gDNA derived from T cells, B-cell-depleted T cells, or PBMCs. The sample metadata nearly always contained a de-identified subject ID, COVID-19 status, age in years and sex. HLA class I and class II types, where available, came from metadata supplied by the sample provider rather than from assay-based typing.

Participants in the prospective study were aged 18 to 89 years, lived in under 30 United States geographic areas, and enrolled through a virtual design. To assign participants to cohorts, the prospective study relied on clinical history that participants themselves reported in a screening survey and a study questionnaire. Recovered participants in ImmuneRACE Cohort 3 were defined by two consecutive negative NP/OP PCR tests, clearance by a healthcare professional, or resolution of symptoms. In the prospective study, mobile phlebotomists collected whole blood, serum and a nasopharyngeal or oropharyngeal swab from each participant. Additional blood draws and questionnaires over an approximately two-month period could optionally be provided by prospective study participants. Prospective study blood samples were shipped either frozen or at room temperature before DNA extraction. This clone was seen a handful of times. The antigen this receptor binds is unknown. Qualities for individual bases were not recorded, and no much larger clone is one base off.

Paper-wide results and their limitations: The quantity of clinical and demographic metadata differed by source and by participant and was supplied without curation.

The immunoSEQ Assay, a bias-controlled multiplex PCR, was used to amplify TCRbeta CDR3 regions from genomic DNA. The original methods were these. The number of nucleated cells in each sample was estimated by amplification of reference gene primers within the assay. Sequence reads were collapsed and filtered to measure the absolute abundance of every unique TCRbeta CDR3 rearrangement. For each sample, productive Simpson clonality was calculated as the square root of Simpson's diversity index over productive rearrangements. TCRdb mirrors the immuneACCESS table, restricted to in-frame sequences. Some clones are absent from its copies; in checked studies, under half trace to an unresolved V gene, and the reason for the others is unknown. The V and J calls and clone size are taken from that table; D and trimming were inferred from the DNA. Here the sample has almost 65,000 clones; around 89% occur a single time. 10% of the sample is held by the ten biggest clonotypes.

V and J are truncated by 8 bases and 5 bases respectively, leaving an intervening sequence of 13 bases. CDR1 is given as LNHDA and CDR2 as SQIVND, both from the germline V gene (reference sequence). The CDR3 has 12 amino acids, counting the end cysteine and phenylalanine. Kept here is only the CDR3 DNA, which spans 36 bases and is read in frame from base 1. The chain joins TRBV19 to TRBJ2-7; TRBD1 might be the D gene, on 6 matching bases. The sample consisted of PBMCs or T cells enriched from blood (not recorded which). This clonotype was obtained from a woman aged 40-49 years who had recovered from COVID-19. Here the CDR3 is given as CASSTGSNEQYF. The sequenced DNA is TGTGCCAGTTCCACAGGGTCCAACGAGCAGTACTTC.